This TCR beta chain was found in a study of identical twins. Points on this clonotype: Its antigen is not known.

Each CDR3 protein is one row after TCRdb ran MiXCR on the 5' RACE reads. The sample contains some 560,000 distinct CDR3 sequences, 9% to 10% of which appear only once. V shed 2 bases, J shed 1 base, and the junction held 6 bases outside the gene matches. Germline V gene sequence: CDR1 SQVTM, CDR2 ANQGSEA. This CDR3 is built from 16 residues. Study results and limitations: Beta out-of-frame sequences showed weaker excess twin sharing. The study based its conclusions on cross-sectional statistical analysis and did not follow the same donors.

The same specimen was also included in a second study, on yellow fever vaccine responses in identical twins.

Specimen: PBMCs. This chain links TRBV29-1 with TRBJ2-2; 8 positions agree with TRBD1. The receptor was derived from a woman aged 18-29 years in good health. CDR3 loop: CSVETRGLLNTGELFF. The CDR3 coding sequence is TGCAGCGTTGAAACCAGGGGGCTGTTGAACACCGGGGAGCTGTTTTTT.